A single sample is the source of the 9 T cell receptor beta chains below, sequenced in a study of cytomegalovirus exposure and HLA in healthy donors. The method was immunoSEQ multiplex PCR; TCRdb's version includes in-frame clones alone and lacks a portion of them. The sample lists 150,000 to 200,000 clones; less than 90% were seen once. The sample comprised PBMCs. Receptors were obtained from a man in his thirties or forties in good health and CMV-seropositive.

In DNA form, the CDR3 reads TGCGCCAGCAGCAGACAGGGAAGGATGAACACTGAAGCTTTCTTT. Translation gives CASSRQGRMNTEAFF. V and J are TRBV4-3 and TRBJ1-1, with 7 bases aligning to TRBD1. CDR3 length: 15 amino acids. The J segment lost 0 bases and the V segment lost 5 bases, leaving 6 bases of the junction unmatched. CDR1 is LGHNA, CDR2 YSLEER, per germline.

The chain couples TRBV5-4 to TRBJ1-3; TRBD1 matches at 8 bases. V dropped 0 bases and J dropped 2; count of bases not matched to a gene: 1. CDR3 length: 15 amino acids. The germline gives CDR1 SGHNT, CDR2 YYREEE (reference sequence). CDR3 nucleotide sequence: TGTGCCAGCAGCTTGGCACAGGGGGCTGGAAACACCATATATTTT. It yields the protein CASSLAQGAGNTIYF.

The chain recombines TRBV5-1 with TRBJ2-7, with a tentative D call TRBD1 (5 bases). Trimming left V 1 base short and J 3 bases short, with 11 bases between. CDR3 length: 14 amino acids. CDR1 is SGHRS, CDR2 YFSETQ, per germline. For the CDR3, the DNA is TGCGCCAGCAGCTTGTCGGGTCAGGGCTACGAGCAGTACTTC. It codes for CASSLSGQGYEQYF. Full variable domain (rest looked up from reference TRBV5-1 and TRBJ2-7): KAGVTQTPRYLIKTRGQQVTLSCSPISGHRSVSWYQQTPGQGLQFLFEYFSETQRNKGNFPGRFSGRQFSNSRSEMNVSTLELGDSALYLCASSLSGQGYEQYFGPGTRLTVT.

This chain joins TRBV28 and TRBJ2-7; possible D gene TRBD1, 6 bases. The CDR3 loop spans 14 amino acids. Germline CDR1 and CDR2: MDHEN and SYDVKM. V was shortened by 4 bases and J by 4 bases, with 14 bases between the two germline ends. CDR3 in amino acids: CASSSFRTVYEQYF. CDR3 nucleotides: TGTGCCAGCAGTTCTTTCCGGACAGTTTACGAGCAGTACTTC.

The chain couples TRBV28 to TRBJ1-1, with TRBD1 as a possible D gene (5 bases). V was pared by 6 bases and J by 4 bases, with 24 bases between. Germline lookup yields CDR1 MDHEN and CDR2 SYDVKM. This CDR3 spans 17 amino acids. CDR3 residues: CASSLPRDWVMFTEAFF. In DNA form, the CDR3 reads TGTGCCAGCAGCTTACCCCGGGACTGGGTTATGTTCACTGAAGCTTTCTTT.

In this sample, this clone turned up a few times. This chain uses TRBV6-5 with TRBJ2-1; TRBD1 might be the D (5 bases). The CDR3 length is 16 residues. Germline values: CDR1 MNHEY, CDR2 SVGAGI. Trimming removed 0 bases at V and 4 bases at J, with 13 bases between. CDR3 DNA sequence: TGTGCCAGCAGTTACTCGAATAGGGGCCCTTACAATGAGCAGTTCTTC. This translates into CASSYSNRGPYNEQFF.

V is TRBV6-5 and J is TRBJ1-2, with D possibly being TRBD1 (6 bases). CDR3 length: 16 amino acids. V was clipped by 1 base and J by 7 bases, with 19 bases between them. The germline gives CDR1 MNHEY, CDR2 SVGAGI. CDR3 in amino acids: CASSYYRGGALGGYTF. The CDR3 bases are TGTGCCAGCAGTTACTACCGCGGGGGCGCTTTGGGTGGCTACACCTTC.

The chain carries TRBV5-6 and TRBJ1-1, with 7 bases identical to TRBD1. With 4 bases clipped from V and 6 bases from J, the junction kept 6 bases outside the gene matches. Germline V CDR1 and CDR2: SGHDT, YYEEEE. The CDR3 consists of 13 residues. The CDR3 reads CASSLGTDPEAFF. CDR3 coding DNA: TGTGCCAGCAGCCTCGGGACAGACCCTGAAGCTTTCTTT.

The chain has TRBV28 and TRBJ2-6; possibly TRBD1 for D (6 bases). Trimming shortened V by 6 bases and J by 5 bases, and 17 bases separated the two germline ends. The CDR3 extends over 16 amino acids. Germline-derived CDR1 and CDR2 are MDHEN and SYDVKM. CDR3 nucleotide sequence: TGTGCCAGCAGACTGGGACGGACAGCGAGGGCCAACGTCCTGACTTTC. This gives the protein CASRLGRTARANVLTF.